The TCR beta chain described here comes from a study of CD8 T cells in ankylosing spondylitis. Points from the study as a whole: Past studies reported some motif variants in reactive arthritis synovial fluid and blood. Researchers reportedly found disease-linked clones significantly enriched in matched ankylosing spondylitis synovial fluid. Ankylosing spondylitis blood appeared to carry a characteristic TCR beta motif of roughly eight highly homologous variants. Within peripheral blood, clones linked to disease were CD8+ and relatively rare.

On this clonotype: The antigen is not known.

Germline assignment: CDR1 SGDLS and CDR2 YYNGEE. Trimming took off 4 bases at V and 3 bases at J, with 14 bases between the two ends. This CDR3 comprises 15 residues. Making use of molecular barcodes, quantitative 5'-RACE generated TCR beta libraries. A single record per CDR3 protein comes from TCRdb applying MiXCR to the 5' RACE reads. The sample carries around 770,000 distinct CDR3 sequences, around 20% recorded once. The sequenced sample was blood, either unsorted or a sorted T cell fraction (not recorded which). The origin of this receptor is a male donor with ankylosing spondylitis. This chain joins TRBV9 and TRBJ1-3; D gene uncertain. The CDR3 protein is CASSNHGRDGNTIYF. The CDR3 coding sequence is TGTGCCAGCAGCAACCACGGGCGGGATGGAAACACCATATATTTT. The variable domain in full, with the rest retrieved from reference TRBV9 and TRBJ1-3, is DSGVTQTPKHLITATGQRVTLRCSPRSGDLSVYWYQQSLDQGLQFLIQYYNGEERAKGNILERFSAQQFPDLHSELNLSSLELGDSALYFCASSNHGRDGNTIYFGEGSWLTVV.